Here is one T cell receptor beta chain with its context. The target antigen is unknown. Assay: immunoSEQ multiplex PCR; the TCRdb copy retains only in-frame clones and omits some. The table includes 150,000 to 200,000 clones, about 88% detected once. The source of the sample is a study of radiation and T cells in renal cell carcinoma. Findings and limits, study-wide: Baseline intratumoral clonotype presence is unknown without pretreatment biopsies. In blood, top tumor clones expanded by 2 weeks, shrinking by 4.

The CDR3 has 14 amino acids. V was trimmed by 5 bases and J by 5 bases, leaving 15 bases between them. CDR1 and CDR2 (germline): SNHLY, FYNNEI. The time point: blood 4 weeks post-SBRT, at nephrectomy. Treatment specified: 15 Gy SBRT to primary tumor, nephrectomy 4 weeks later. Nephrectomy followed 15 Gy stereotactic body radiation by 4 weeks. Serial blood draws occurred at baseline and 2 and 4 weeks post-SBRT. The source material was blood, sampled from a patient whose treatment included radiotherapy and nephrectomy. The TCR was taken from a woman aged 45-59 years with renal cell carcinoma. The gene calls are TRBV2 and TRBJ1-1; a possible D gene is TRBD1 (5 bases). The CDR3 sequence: CASSLAGGRTEAFF. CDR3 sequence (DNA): TGTGCCAGCAGTCTGGCCGGGGGAAGAACTGAAGCTTTCTTT.